The present entry profiles one T cell receptor beta chain with its context. Its antigen is unidentified. Looked up from germline, CDR1 is MNHEY and CDR2 is SVGAGI. The CDR3 is made up of 15 amino acids. Trimming removed 6 bases at V and 4 bases at J, with 16 bases between. These data originate in a study of shared clonotypes between healthy human individuals. Study-level results: A few donors showed sharing of approximately 5% of naive CD4 clonotypes.

Using immunoSEQ multiplex PCR, the repertoire was profiled, and TCRdb retains in-frame clones only, with some absent. This sample has 600,000 to 750,000 clones, with 72% found just once. The sample was memory CD4+ T cells sorted from blood. The subset here: CD45RA-negative fraction. This sequence was found in a woman aged 25-40 years in good health. The chain is built from TRBV6-5 and TRBJ1-3, with a weak D call TRBD1 (5 bases). This CDR3 reads CASSPPSGQGNTIYF. CDR3 sequence (DNA): TGTGCCAGCAGCCCCCCTTCAGGGCAAGGAAACACCATATATTTT.